The TCR beta chain described here comes from a study of T cell repertoires in cytomegalovirus infection. TCRdb used MiXCR to reprocess the reads, holding one entry per CDR3 protein. The repertoire holds 230,000 or so distinct CDR3 sequences, more than 15% seen once, with around 43% in the top ten. J gave up 8 bases and V 1 base, and 5 bases lay outside the gene matches. Germline lookup yields CDR1 MDHEN and CDR2 SYDVKM. The CDR3 spans 14 residues. Sequencing was performed on CD8+ T cells from PBMCs. This clonotype was sampled from a human donor in good health (CMV status not recorded). Some clones in this sample may be carry-over from other donors' samples. The chain recombines TRBV28 with TRBJ2-1; 7 bases map to TRBD2. The CDR3 DNA follows: TGTGCCAGCAGTTTATCCGGACTAGTCGATGAGCAGTTCTTC. This sequence encodes CASSLSGLVDEQFF.